A single sample is the source of the 23 T cell receptor beta chains below, sequenced in a study of cytomegalovirus exposure and HLA in healthy donors. Primers included in the PCR were 60 Vbeta and 13 Jbeta primers. TCRdb's copy holds only in-frame clones and misses some; the assay was immunoSEQ multiplex PCR. The table includes under 150,000 clones, 81% detected once. Specimen: PBMCs. These receptors were obtained from a woman aged 40 to 55 in good health and CMV-seropositive.

The chain combines TRBV5-1 with TRBJ2-3, with 7 bases identical to TRBD1. Unmatched junction bases numbered 4, after V lost 1 base and J lost 2 bases. Germline V gene data show CDR1 as SGHRS and CDR2 as YFSETQ. CDR3 length equals 15 residues. CDR3 in amino acids: CASSLMGQPTDTQYF. The DNA for the CDR3 is TGCGCCAGCAGCTTGATGGGACAGCCCACAGATACGCAGTATTTT.

This rearrangement joins TRBV18 to TRBJ1-3; TRBD1 matches at 9 bases. J was trimmed by 3 bases and V by 3 bases; bases with no gene match: 6. The CDR3 consists of 16 residues. Germline CDR1 KGHSH, CDR2 LQKENI. The CDR3 region is CASSPGQGINGNTIYF. The CDR3 nucleotides are TGTGCCAGCTCACCGGGACAGGGAATCAATGGAAACACCATATATTTT.

This clone was observed a few times. The chain links TRBV6-6 to TRBJ2-3; 7 nucleotides line up with TRBD2. The CDR3 sequence is 15 residues long. Looked up from germline, CDR1 is MNHNY and CDR2 is SVGAGI (reference sequence). Trimming at V came to 5 bases and at J to 0 bases, leaving 5 bases not matched to a gene. In DNA form, the CDR3 reads TGTGCCAGCAGTCAAACTAGCGCTAGCACAGATACGCAGTATTTT. Amino acid sequence: CASSQTSASTDTQYF.

The chain links TRBV5-8 to TRBJ2-7, with D unresolved. There are 10 residues in the CDR3. Germline V CDR1 and CDR2: SGHTS, YDEGEE. The V gene lost 6 bases and the J gene lost 4 bases, with 5 bases spanning the gap. The CDR3 protein is CASNNYEQYF. The DNA of the CDR3 is TGTGCCAGCAACAATTACGAGCAGTACTTC.

This CDR3 is CASRLYGTRDISREQYF. Here the CDR3 DNA reads TGCGCCAGCAGACTATACGGGACTCGCGACATCTCTCGGGAGCAGTACTTC. The V and J genes are TRBV5-1 and TRBJ2-7; maybe TRBD2 (6 bases). The V gene's germline CDR1 is SGHRS and CDR2 YFSETQ. The CDR3 is made up of 17 amino acids. V lost 5 bases to trimming and J lost 7 bases, with 28 bases between them.

J is TRBJ1-2 and V is TRBV7-9; TRBD1 agrees at 12 bases. Germline loops: CDR1 SEHNR, CDR2 FQNEAQ (reference sequence). Trimming removed 4 bases from V and 4 bases from J; junction bases left unmatched: 4. The CDR3 loop spans 15 amino acids. The CDR3 is CASSSGQGAGYGYTF. CDR3 coding DNA: TGTGCCAGCAGCTCGGGACAGGGGGCAGGCTATGGCTACACCTTC. Variable domain in full (rest from reference TRBV7-9 and TRBJ1-2): DTGVSQNPRHKITKRGQNVTFRCDPISEHNRLYWYRQTLGQGPEFLTYFQNEAQLEKSRLLSDRFSAERPKGSFSTLEIQRTEQGDSAMYLCASSSGQGAGYGYTFGSGTRLTVV.

This chain joins TRBV4-3 and TRBJ2-7; TRBD2 agrees at 7 bases. This CDR3 contains 18 residues. The junction had 15 bases not matched to a gene; V was cut back by 0 bases and J by 4 bases. Germline V CDR1 and CDR2: LGHNA, YSLEER. In DNA form, the CDR3 reads TGCGCCAGCAGCCAAGATAGCACCGGGGAGGGTTGGACTTACGAGCAGTACTTC. As protein: CASSQDSTGEGWTYEQYF.

DNA for the CDR3: TGTGCCAGCAGTTGGACACCGGATGAAAAACTGTTTTTT. It specifies CASSWTPDEKLFF. The chain is built from TRBV7-9 and TRBJ1-4, with D maybe TRBD1 (5 bases). The CDR3 sequence is 13 residues long. V lost 6 bases to trimming and J lost 6 bases, with 11 bases between them. Germline V gives CDR1 SEHNR, CDR2 FQNEAQ (reference sequence).

This clone was counted between two and nine times. Within the sample, other DNA sequences also encode this same CDR3. The chain carries TRBV5-1 and TRBJ2-7; 9 positions agree with TRBD1. There are 14 residues in the CDR3. The germline CDR1 and CDR2 sequences are SGHRS and YFSETQ. Trimming cost V 1 base and J 4 bases; bases outside gene matches: 3. This CDR3 reads CASSLTGGLYEQYF. The CDR3, as DNA: TGCGCCAGCAGCTTGACAGGGGGCTTGTACGAGCAGTACTTC.

The chain combines TRBV5-4 with TRBJ1-6; 7 bases are a match to TRBD1. V shed 0 bases and J 8 bases; nucleotides not matched to a gene: 5. Germline V CDR1 and CDR2: SGHNT, YYREEE (reference sequence). The CDR3 consists of 15 residues. In DNA, the CDR3 is TGTGCCAGCAGCTTGGAAAGGACAGGACATTCACCCCTCCACTTT. Protein sequence: CASSLERTGHSPLHF.

The chain uses TRBV7-2 and TRBJ2-7; TRBD2 aligns across 10 bases. This CDR3 is 14 amino acids long. The trim removed 5 bases at V and 3 bases at J, leaving 4 bases unmatched. CDR1 is SGHTA and CDR2 is FQGNSA in the germline V gene. The CDR3 DNA follows: TGTGCCAGCAGCCCCGGACTAGCGGTCTACGAGCAGTACTTC. Translated: CASSPGLAVYEQYF. The whole variable domain, filled in from reference TRBV7-2 and TRBJ2-7, reads GAGVSQSPSNKVTEKGKDVELRCDPISGHTALYWYRQSLGQGLEFLIYFQGNSAPDKSGLPSDRFSAERTGGSVSTLTIQRTQQEDSAVYLCASSPGLAVYEQYFGPGTRLTVT.

Details on this clone: The sample has other DNA sequences that encode this CDR3 too. The rearrangement joins TRBV28 to TRBJ2-7, with TRBD1 matching over 8 bases. J lost 0 bases, V lost 5 bases, and 6 bases had no gene match. The germline CDR1 and CDR2 sequences are MDHEN and SYDVKM. This CDR3 has 15 amino acids. The CDR3 bases are TGTGCCAGCAGTCGAGACGGGACAGGCTCCTACGAGCAGTACTTC. This gives the protein CASSRDGTGSYEQYF.

This clone occurred a few times. V gene TRBV19 combines with J gene TRBJ2-2; D perhaps matches TRBD2 (5 bases). V was clipped by 3 bases and J by 5 bases, with 16 bases between them. The CDR3 extends over 16 amino acids. Germline-derived CDR1 and CDR2 are LNHDA and SQIVND (reference sequence). As DNA, the CDR3 is TGTGCCAGTAGTATTACTGGTAGCGTGGAAACCGGGGAGCTGTTTTTT. Protein: CASSITGSVETGELFF.

The rearrangement joins TRBV4-1 to TRBJ2-2; perhaps TRBD2 as D (5 bases). The CDR3 length is 15 residues. Germline V gene sequence: CDR1 MGHRA, CDR2 YSYEKL. V lost 1 base and J lost 6, with 12 bases in between. This chain's CDR3 is CASSQVLADSGELFF. For the CDR3, the DNA is TGCGCCAGCAGCCAAGTCCTAGCAGACTCCGGGGAGCTGTTTTTT.

The V gene is TRBV9, the J gene TRBJ2-6; tentative D call: TRBD1 (6 bases). The CDR3 consists of 17 residues. Germline CDR1 SGDLS, CDR2 YYNGEE. Trimming left V 3 bases short and J 0 bases short, with 13 bases between. The CDR3 nucleotides read TGTGCCAGCAGCGCGACAGGTGCTGGCTCTGGGGCCAACGTCCTGACTTTC. This gives the protein CASSATGAGSGANVLTF. Together with reference TRBV9 and TRBJ2-6, the CDR3 gives the full variable domain: DSGVTQTPKHLITATGQRVTLRCSPRSGDLSVYWYQQSLDQGLQFLIQYYNGEERAKGNILERFSAQQFPDLHSELNLSSLELGDSALYFCASSATGAGSGANVLTFGAGSRLTVL.

The V gene is TRBV27, the J gene TRBJ1-6, with D unclear. The CDR3 runs 15 residues. V was pared by 8 bases and J by 8 bases, with 19 bases between. Germline lookup yields CDR1 MNHEY and CDR2 SMNVEV (reference sequence). The CDR3 reads CASRWTPLEDSPLHF. In DNA, the CDR3 is TGTGCCAGCCGATGGACTCCCCTTGAGGATTCACCCCTCCACTTT.

The chain is built from TRBV7-9 and TRBJ2-7; no definite D call. The CDR3 runs to 13 residues. V dropped 1 base and J dropped 4 bases, with 8 bases sitting between them. In germline, CDR1 is SEHNR, CDR2 FQNEAQ (reference sequence). For the CDR3, the DNA is TGTGCCAGCAGCTTAGGCGACTTATACGAGCAGTACTTC. Encoded protein: CASSLGDLYEQYF.

The chain combines TRBV5-4 with TRBJ2-3; TRBD1 matches at 7 bases. In germline, CDR1 is SGHNT, CDR2 YYREEE (reference sequence). CDR3 length equals 14 residues. V shed 5 bases and J 7 bases; nucleotides not matched to a gene: 10. CDR3 in amino acids: CASSFGQVGNTQYF. The CDR3 bases are TGTGCCAGCAGTTTCGGACAGGTGGGGAATACGCAGTATTTT.

This clone was counted between two and nine times. V usage is TRBV4-2 and J usage is TRBJ2-5; 10 nucleotides line up with TRBD1. In germline, CDR1 is LGHNA, CDR2 YNFKEQ. The CDR3 length is 17 residues. Trimming cost V 1 base and J 5 bases; bases outside gene matches: 10. CDR3 in DNA: TGTGCCAGCAGCCAAGTCGGACAGGGGGTTATCAGGGAGACCCAGTACTTC. Protein sequence: CASSQVGQGVIRETQYF.

This clone was picked up a small number of times. The chain couples TRBV29-1 to TRBJ2-2, with TRBD1 identical over 10 bases. CDR1 SQVTM and CDR2 ANQGSEA come from the germline V gene. The length of the CDR3 is 13 residues. After removal of 7 bases from V and 4 bases from J, the junction contained 3 bases not matched to a gene. The CDR3 DNA follows: TGCAGCGCCTGGACAGGGGGCACCGGGGAGCTGTTTTTT. It is translated as CSAWTGGTGELFF.

The J gene is TRBJ1-1, the V gene TRBV7-3; 8 bases are a match to TRBD1. Trimming removed 4 bases from V and 1 base from J; junction bases left unmatched: 5. The CDR3 covers 15 residues. Germline assignment: CDR1 SGHTA and CDR2 FQGTGA. The CDR3 sequence: CASSSAGTGNTEAFF. CDR3 sequence (DNA): TGTGCCAGCAGCTCAGCCGGGACAGGGAACACTGAAGCTTTCTTT.

The V call is TRBV5-1, the J call TRBJ1-1; 7 bases line up with TRBD1. The CDR3 is 14 amino acids. Germline V gives CDR1 SGHRS, CDR2 YFSETQ. Germline trimming cut 1 base from V and 1 base from J; bases unmatched to any gene: 1. The DNA for the CDR3 is TGCGCCAGCAGCTTGCGACAGGGGAACACTGAAGCTTTCTTT. This sequence encodes CASSLRQGNTEAFF. Full variable domain (rest looked up from reference TRBV5-1 and TRBJ1-1): KAGVTQTPRYLIKTRGQQVTLSCSPISGHRSVSWYQQTPGQGLQFLFEYFSETQRNKGNFPGRFSGRQFSNSRSEMNVSTLELGDSALYLCASSLRQGNTEAFFGQGTRLTVV.

The chain recombines TRBV27 with TRBJ1-5; D remains ambiguous. The V end was cut by 1 base, the J end by 6 bases, with 7 bases between. Germline CDR1 MNHEY, CDR2 SMNVEV (reference sequence). The CDR3 has 13 amino acids. The CDR3 is CASSLWAGQPQHF. CDR3 nucleotides: TGTGCCAGCAGTTTATGGGCGGGTCAGCCCCAGCATTTT.